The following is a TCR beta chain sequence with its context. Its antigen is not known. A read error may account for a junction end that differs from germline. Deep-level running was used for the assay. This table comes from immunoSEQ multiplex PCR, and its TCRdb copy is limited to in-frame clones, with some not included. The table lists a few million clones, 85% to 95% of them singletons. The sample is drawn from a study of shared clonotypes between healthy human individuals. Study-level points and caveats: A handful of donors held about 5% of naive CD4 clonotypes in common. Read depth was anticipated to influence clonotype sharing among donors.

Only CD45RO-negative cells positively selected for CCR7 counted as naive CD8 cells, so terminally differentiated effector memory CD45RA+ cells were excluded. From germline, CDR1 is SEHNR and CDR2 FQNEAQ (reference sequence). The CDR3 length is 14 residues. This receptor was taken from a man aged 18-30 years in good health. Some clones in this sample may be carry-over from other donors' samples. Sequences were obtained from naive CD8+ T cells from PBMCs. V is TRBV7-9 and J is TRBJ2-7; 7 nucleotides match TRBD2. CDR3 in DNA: TGTGCCAGCAGCTCCCCGGGACTATGGATCGAGCAGTGCTTC. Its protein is CASSSPGLWIEQCF.